The 13 T cell receptor beta chains below all came from one sample that was sequenced in a study of blood T cell repertoires in COVID-19. TCRdb's table, derived via immunoSEQ multiplex PCR, lists solely in-frame clones and lacks some. Altogether approximately 64,000 clones are present, about 90% being singletons, with the ten largest covering about 40%. The sample comprised peripheral blood. The receptors shown here come from a woman between 55 and 75 years old with COVID-19, enrolled during active disease.

The chain combines TRBV9 with TRBJ2-1, with 7 bases identical to TRBD2. J was trimmed by 2 bases and V by 4 bases; bases with no gene match: 9. Per germline, CDR1 SGDLS and CDR2 YYNGEE. The CDR3 is made up of 16 amino acids. CDR3 sequence: CASSPWAGDTYNEQFF. CDR3 DNA: TGTGCCAGCAGCCCATGGGCGGGAGACACCTACAATGAGCAGTTCTTC. Full variable domain (rest looked up from reference TRBV9 and TRBJ2-1): DSGVTQTPKHLITATGQRVTLRCSPRSGDLSVYWYQQSLDQGLQFLIQYYNGEERAKGNILERFSAQQFPDLHSELNLSSLELGDSALYFCASSPWAGDTYNEQFFGPGTRLTVL.

The V and J genes are TRBV28 and TRBJ2-5; TRBD2 aligns across 7 bases. The junction had 13 bases not matched to a gene; V was cut back by 3 bases and J by 3 bases. The CDR3 sequence is 17 residues long. The germline V gene encodes CDR1 MDHEN and CDR2 SYDVKM. The CDR3 here is CASSLHASGGGEETQYF. In nucleotides, the CDR3 is TGTGCCAGCAGTTTGCACGCTAGCGGCGGAGGGGAAGAGACCCAGTACTTC.

J is TRBJ1-1 and V is TRBV7-9; 8 bases fit TRBD1. Looked up from germline, CDR1 is SEHNR and CDR2 is FQNEAQ (reference sequence). With 6 bases clipped from V and 1 base from J, the junction kept 10 bases outside the gene matches. This CDR3 spans 16 amino acids. For the CDR3, the DNA is TGTGCCAGCAGGCAGATCACAGGGGGGCCGAACACTGAAGCTTTCTTT. Translated, it gives CASRQITGGPNTEAFF.

The rearrangement joins TRBV7-2 to TRBJ2-5; D unresolved. Germline lookup yields CDR1 SGHTA and CDR2 FQGNSA. The CDR3 is 13 residues long. The V end lost 5 bases, the J end lost 7 bases, and 14 bases lay between the germline ends. CDR3 in DNA: TGTGCCAGCAGCCCGATGCGGTCTGGGACCCAGTACTTC. Amino acids: CASSPMRSGTQYF. Supplemented by reference TRBV7-2 and TRBJ2-5, the full variable domain reads GAGVSQSPSNKVTEKGKDVELRCDPISGHTALYWYRQSLGQGLEFLIYFQGNSAPDKSGLPSDRFSAERTGGSVSTLTIQRTQQEDSAVYLCASSPMRSGTQYFGPGTRLLVL.

J is TRBJ2-1 and V is TRBV5-4; 10 bases map to TRBD2. Germline V gives CDR1 SGHNT, CDR2 YYREEE (reference sequence). The CDR3 is made up of 15 amino acids. V trimming: 3 bases; J trimming: 7 bases; junction bases outside the gene matches: 7. The CDR3 reads CASSSTSGIWNEQFF. The CDR3, as DNA: TGTGCCAGCAGCTCCACTAGCGGGATATGGAATGAGCAGTTCTTC.

The rearrangement joins TRBV5-6 to TRBJ1-4; D is ambiguous. The CDR3 totals 16 residues. The V end was cut by 4 bases, the J end by 0 bases, with 13 bases between. The germline V gene has CDR1 SGHDT and CDR2 YYEEEE. The CDR3 DNA follows: TGTGCCAGCAGCCATATGACGGAGACAACTAATGAAAAACTGTTTTTT. This codes for CASSHMTETTNEKLFF.

The chain employs TRBV21-1 and TRBJ2-2; the table calls TRBD2, which could not be checked here. TRBV21-1 is a pseudogene locus. This CDR3 has 15 residues. DNA for the CDR3: TGTGCCAGCAACCCTAGCGGGAGAGGCGCCGGGGAGCTGTTTTTT. Its translation: CASNPSGRGAGELFF.

This clone was seen only once. The V call is TRBV30, the J call TRBJ1-1; D gene ambiguous. Germline V gives CDR1 GTSNPN, CDR2 SVGIG (reference sequence). This CDR3 is built from 13 residues. Trimming stripped 0 bases from V and 3 bases from J, with 8 bases between. The CDR3 loop reads CAWSVHQDTEAFF. The CDR3, as DNA: TGTGCCTGGAGTGTGCACCAGGACACTGAAGCTTTCTTT.

The chain carries TRBV4-3 and TRBJ2-1, with D perhaps TRBD1 (5 bases). The V end lost 4 bases, the J end lost 5 bases, and 21 bases lay between the germline ends. CDR1 LGHNA and CDR2 YSLEER come from the germline V gene. The CDR3 length is 17 residues. The CDR3 DNA is TGCGCCAGCAGCCGCGGTGGGTACAGGTACGGTGACAATGAGCAGTTCTTC. It specifies CASSRGGYRYGDNEQFF.

This clone appeared a few times. The chain employs TRBV24-1 and TRBJ2-1, with no clear D. CDR1 and CDR2 from the germline V gene are KGHDR and SFDVKD. This CDR3 is 16 amino acids long. The V and J ends lost 5 bases and 3 bases respectively, with 16 bases between them. CDR3 DNA: TGTGCCACCAGTGCTCCATTAAACGGCGGCTACAATGAGCAGTTCTTC. Residues: CATSAPLNGGYNEQFF.

This chain joins TRBV19 and TRBJ2-7, with TRBD1 matching 7 bases. Germline CDR1 and CDR2: LNHDA and SQIVND (reference sequence). The CDR3 sequence is 15 residues long. Trimming at V came to 5 bases and at J to 3 bases, leaving 10 bases not matched to a gene. CDR3 sequence reads: CASSPLEGAHYEQYF. DNA for the CDR3: TGTGCCAGTAGTCCCTTAGAGGGGGCGCACTACGAGCAGTACTTC. The full variable domain, rest sourced from reference TRBV19 and TRBJ2-7, is DGGITQSPKYLFRKEGQNVTLSCEQNLNHDAMYWYRQDPGQGLRLIYYSQIVNDFQKGDIAEGYSVSREKKESFPLTVTSAQKNPTAFYLCASSPLEGAHYEQYFGPGTRLTVT.

The chain uses TRBV11-2 and TRBJ1-2; 11 nucleotides line up with TRBD1. CDR1 and CDR2 from the germline V gene are SGHAT and FQNNGV. V trimming: 1 base; J trimming: 7 bases; junction bases outside the gene matches: 8. The CDR3 has 16 residues. CDR3: CASSLAVGQGASGYTF. The CDR3 DNA reads TGTGCCAGCAGCTTAGCGGTCGGACAGGGGGCTAGTGGCTACACCTTC. Full variable domain (outside the CDR3, taken from reference TRBV11-2 and TRBJ1-2): EAGVAQSPRYKIIEKRQSVAFWCNPISGHATLYWYQQILGQGPKLLIQFQNNGVVDDSQLPKDRFSAERLKGVDSTLKIQPAKLEDSAVYLCASSLAVGQGASGYTFGSGTRLTVV.

CDR3 residues: CASSSQGPGELFF. As DNA, the CDR3 is TGTGCCAGCAGTTCACAGGGACCCGGGGAGCTGTTTTTT. V usage is TRBV12-3 or TRBV12-4 and J usage is TRBJ2-2, with D perhaps matching TRBD1 (6 bases). This CDR3 is 13 amino acids long. The ends were cut back, 4 bases at V and 6 bases at J, with 9 bases in the middle.